These 13 T cell receptor beta chains share one sample of origin, sequenced in a study of cytomegalovirus exposure and HLA in healthy donors. The PCR contained 60 Vbeta and 13 Jbeta primers. The method was immunoSEQ multiplex PCR; TCRdb's version includes in-frame clones alone and lacks a portion of them. Among some 160,000 clones listed, around 78% were seen once. Sequencing input: PBMCs. The receptors derive from a man aged 40-50 years in good health and CMV-seronegative.

The chain is built from TRBV28 and TRBJ1-2, with D possibly matching TRBD1 (6 bases). The CDR3 totals 15 residues. V was pared by 4 bases and J by 6 bases, with 18 bases between. Germline V gene data show CDR1 as MDHEN and CDR2 as SYDVKM. CDR3 residues: CASSSIGQIPDGYTF. DNA for the CDR3: TGTGCCAGCAGTTCGATAGGACAGATCCCGGATGGCTACACCTTC.

V gene TRBV15 combines with J gene TRBJ2-1; no clear D. Per germline, CDR1 LNHNV and CDR2 YYDKDF (reference sequence). Trimming stripped 5 bases from V and 2 bases from J, with 7 bases between. The CDR3 totals 13 residues. CDR3 protein: CATSPRAYNEQFF. The CDR3 nucleotides are TGTGCCACCAGCCCTCGAGCCTACAATGAGCAGTTCTTC.

This chain joins TRBV6-4 and TRBJ2-2, with D unresolved. CDR3 length: 15 amino acids. In germline, CDR1 is MRHNA, CDR2 SNTAGT. Deletions cut 4 bases from V and 1 base from J, with 10 bases between. The CDR3 reads CASSVDGLNTGELFF. In DNA form, the CDR3 reads TGTGCCAGCAGTGTAGATGGTTTGAACACCGGGGAGCTGTTTTTT.

The gene calls are TRBV10-3 and TRBJ1-3, with D perhaps TRBD1 (6 bases). Per the germline V gene, CDR1 is ENHRY and CDR2 is SYGVKD. This CDR3 contains 13 residues. V lost 6 bases to trimming and J lost 1 base, with 7 bases between them. CDR3 in amino acids: CAIRGTSGNTIYF. CDR3 nucleotide sequence: TGTGCCATCAGAGGGACATCTGGAAACACCATATATTTT.

This sequence joins TRBV2 and TRBJ1-5, with D unresolved. V lost 6 bases to trimming and J lost 0 bases, with 12 bases between them. The germline gives CDR1 SNHLY, CDR2 FYNNEI. The CDR3 runs 15 residues. DNA of the CDR3: TGTGCCAGCAGACGAGGGCCTAATAGCAATCAGCCCCAGCATTTT. The encoded protein is CASRRGPNSNQPQHF.

On this clone: An end of the junction does not agree with germline; a read error may underlie this. The chain is built from TRBV6-1 and TRBJ2-7; a possible D gene is TRBD2 (5 bases). The CDR3 runs to 14 residues. Germline lookup yields CDR1 MNHNS and CDR2 SASEGT. The CDR3 is CASSVDSSSSEQYF. The CDR3 nucleotides read TGTGCCAGCAGTGTGGACTCCTCTTCCTCCGAGCAGTACTTC.

This chain connects TRBV7-2 to TRBJ2-3; 11 bases are a match to TRBD2. After removal of 5 bases from V and 14 bases from J, the junction contained 6 bases not matched to a gene. The CDR3 is made up of 12 amino acids. CDR1 SGHTA and CDR2 FQGNSA come from the germline V gene. The CDR3 loop reads CASSPVGTSGYF. The CDR3 DNA follows: TGTGCCAGCAGCCCGGTGGGGACTAGCGGGTATTTT.

The V and J genes are TRBV19 and TRBJ2-1; 10 nucleotides agree with TRBD2. Losses at the gene ends were 3 bases for V and 2 bases for J; bases not matched to a gene: 7. Germline CDR1 is LNHDA and CDR2 is SQIVND (reference sequence). The CDR3 is 17 residues long. The DNA for the CDR3 is TGTGCCAGTAGTATGAGAGCAGCGGGAGGGCCCTACAATGAGCAGTTCTTC. Translation: CASSMRAAGGPYNEQFF.

V is TRBV6-5 and J is TRBJ1-5; D is possibly TRBD1 (5 bases). This CDR3 is 15 amino acids long. CDR1 is MNHEY, CDR2 SVGAGI, per germline. Deletions cut 6 bases from V and 3 bases from J, with 15 bases between. CDR3 bases: TGTGCCAGCAGAAACACCCAGGGATACAATCAGCCCCAGCATTTT. Translating it yields CASRNTQGYNQPQHF.

The V gene is TRBV18, the J gene TRBJ2-1, with D tentatively TRBD1 (5 bases). The CDR3 is made up of 15 amino acids. CDR1 KGHSH and CDR2 LQKENI come from the germline V gene. V lost 3 bases to trimming and J lost 6 bases, with 15 bases between them. For the CDR3, the DNA is TGTGCCAGCTCACCCCCGCTGGACAATCTCAATGAGCAGTTCTTC. Its protein product is CASSPPLDNLNEQFF.

The chain couples TRBV7-9 to TRBJ2-1; 8 bases are shared with TRBD2. The CDR3 contains 15 residues. Germline-derived CDR1 and CDR2 are SEHNR and FQNEAQ (reference sequence). V lost 5 bases to trimming and J lost 7 bases; unmatched junction nucleotides: 10. The CDR3 DNA sequence: TGTGCCAGCAGCCCGGGGGGTAGCGGGGATAATGAGCAGTTCTTC. Its translation: CASSPGGSGDNEQFF.

The chain carries TRBV7-3 and TRBJ2-3; no clear D gene. The germline V gene has CDR1 SGHTA and CDR2 FQGTGA. The CDR3 covers 14 residues. Deletions cut 4 bases from V and 0 bases from J, with 8 bases between. Written as DNA, the CDR3 is TGTGCCAGCAGCTCGAGCTTTAGCACAGATACGCAGTATTTT. Translating gives CASSSSFSTDTQYF.

This chain links TRBV4-1 with TRBJ2-4, with a possible D match to TRBD1 (7 bases). With 0 bases removed from V and 0 bases from J, the gap between germline ends came to 15 bases. The CDR3 has 18 amino acids. From germline, CDR1 is MGHRA and CDR2 YSYEKL. This CDR3 is CASSQESRQGLAKNIQYF. CDR3 nucleotides: TGCGCCAGCAGCCAAGAATCCCGACAGGGACTAGCCAAAAACATTCAGTACTTC.